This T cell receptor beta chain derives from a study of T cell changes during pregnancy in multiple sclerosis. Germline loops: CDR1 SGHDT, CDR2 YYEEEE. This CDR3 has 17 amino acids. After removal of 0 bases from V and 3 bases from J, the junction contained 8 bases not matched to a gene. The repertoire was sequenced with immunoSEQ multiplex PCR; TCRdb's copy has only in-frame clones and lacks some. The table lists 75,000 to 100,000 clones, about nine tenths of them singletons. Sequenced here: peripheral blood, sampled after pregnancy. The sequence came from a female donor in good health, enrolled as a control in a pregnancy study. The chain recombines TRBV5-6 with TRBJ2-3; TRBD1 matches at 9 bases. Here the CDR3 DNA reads TGTGCCAGCAGCTTGGCCGGGACAGGGAGAGGAACAGATACGCAGTATTTT. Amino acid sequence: CASSLAGTGRGTDTQYF.